This TCR beta chain was identified during a study of long-term antiretroviral therapy in people with HIV (dated by TCRdb to the early 2020s). For the wider study: The earliest samples were collected roughly a decade before the 2015 WHO recommendation for immediate ART, at a time when ART was usually postponed until CD4 counts fell. A retrospective serial study tested whether ART initiation and durable HIV suppression were associated with changes in peripheral blood TRB repertoire composition and diversity. The cohort contributed under 200 cryopreserved PBMC samples from around 33 adults with confirmed HIV infection, collected serially over a mean of 6 years (range 1-12). Of the roughly 30 participants with HIV, 10 to 11 were female. No cross-contamination during QIAcube processing turned up in test extractions that ran a monoclonal T-cell line alongside 30 or so polyclonal samples.

The research as a whole found: Owing to limited PBMC availability, only the TCR beta chain was sequenced, without alpha chain pairing. Inferences about post-ART repertoire changes are limited because no data were available on ART adherence, viral resistance or therapy changes. Expanded TRB clones identified before ART initiation dominated the repertoire at all time points, although this dominance fluctuated and declined in many PLHIV after ART. Compared with controls, HIV repertoires had narrower CDR3 length ranges, and the network structure pointed to an antigen-experienced repertoire that shifted only slightly toward naive after ART. Starting ART was linked to a significant rise in TRB diversity, yet even after long-term ART the diversity remained significantly lower than in transplant donor controls. Because pre-ART samples had limited cell numbers, unsorted PBMC were profiled rather than sorted CD4+ and CD8+ T cells. The samples were dated from the mid-2000s to the late 2010s, and the ART regimens that were used may be less effective than current ART regimens.

Worth noting for this clone: Its antigen specificity is not known. No base qualities exist here, and no much larger clone lies one base off it. The same CDR3 can be traced to other DNA sequences in this sample.

V loses 5 bases, J loses 4 bases, and the germline ends lie 11 bases apart. The CDR3, from cysteine to phenylalanine, totals 13 residues. Only the CDR3 DNA is retained, 39 bases long and in frame from the first base. CDR1 and CDR2, per the germline V gene (reference sequence), are SEHNR and FQNEAQ. Inclusion was restricted to participants for whom at least one PBMC sample before ART initiation and at least two post-ART samples were available. All participants with HIV were treated in the United States of America. Cryopreserved samples of about 0.95-11 million PBMC were thawed and washed before DNA extraction. At the time of the earliest PBMC sample, participants with HIV were aged between roughly 23 and 60 years. Each participant contributed PBMC samples from 1-4 timepoints before ART initiation and 2-8 timepoints after ART initiation, with a median of 7 samples. Serial HIV viral load, CD4+ T-cell count, ART history and demographic data were obtained for every participant. A Qiagen kit on a QIAcube was used to extract genomic DNA from unsorted PBMC, with samples processed in batches of 12.

The immunoSEQ hsTCRB v3.0 assay was used at survey level resolution for TRB variable region sequencing. TRB sequencing targeted a depth of about 35,000-50,000 T-cell genomes per sample. Pooled TRB libraries were sequenced on an Illumina MiSeq with a v3 150-cycle kit. Per the source publication's procedure: Analysis of repertoires was carried out in R inside a reproducible Nextflow workflow spanning QC, data transformation and analysis. LymphoSeq2, an R package for AIRR-Seq data exploration, was used to implement custom analyses. Several samples yielding fewer than 5000 total TRB sequences were excluded, leaving over 150 analyzed HIV repertoires. Among the approximately 190 retained HIV repertoires, under 65 were collected before ART initiation and around 130 after ART initiation. Repertoires were downsampled to 5000 TRB nucleotide sequences, with summary statistics averaged over 100 downsampling iterations. Only TRB sequences with CDR3 regions of at least seven amino acids were retained for analysis. Diversity was assessed using a clonality score derived from Shannon entropy and using the Gini coefficient. Repertoire networks linked the top 5000 CDR3 amino acid sequences whenever two sequences differed by an edit distance of one. For TRB CDR3 amino acid sequences, GLIPH2 was used to predict antigen specificity groups and MHC restriction. Known CMV, EBV, HIV or tissue antigen associations were flagged by matching CDR3 amino acid sequences against VDJdb and McPAS-TCR. Pre-ART, post-ART and control groups were compared with Wilcoxon signed-rank tests and Holm-Bonferroni correction. As stored in TCRdb, this immuneACCESS dataset retains in-frame rearrangements with V and J assigned. A fraction of the clones does not appear; measured against another copy, unresolved V genes explain less than half of the discrepancy, and the remainder lacks a known reason. That table supplies the V and J calls and clone size; D and trimming were determined from the DNA. This sample gives approximately 20,000 clones in total; approximately 76% of them show up just once. The ten largest clones represent more than 10% of the sample.

The clonotype was recovered from a woman aged 40 to 50 with HIV. The input for sequencing was unsorted PBMCs, taken less than 1.8 years before starting antiretroviral therapy. The chain was built from TRBV7-9 and TRBJ1-1; the D gene is possibly TRBD1, with 6 bases matching. In nucleotides, the sequence is TGTGCCAGCAGCATGGACAGCATCACTGAAGCTTTCTTT. It translates to CASSMDSITEAFF.